Included here is one T cell receptor (beta chain) sequence, with context. Its specificity is not known. One end of the junction does not line up with germline, which may come from a read error. The data are from a study of tumor-infiltrating lymphocytes in primary liver carcinoma. It was from 20-30 mg of unsorted bulk tissue that RNA and DNA were co-extracted. With chronic HBV infection, the patients were also treatment-naive. Every tumor sample had over 85% viable tumor cells. The CDR3 runs 16 residues. The germline gives CDR1 SGHVS, CDR2 FQNEAQ. The input was approximately 500 ng total RNA; TCR beta cDNA was made from it with a constant-region primer. Libraries for TCR beta were built through three nested multiplex PCR rounds, which together made up a slightly modified ARM-PCR procedure. For about 11 cycles apiece, the opening two PCR rounds ran with TRBV1-TRBV30 forward primers and a C-beta reverse primer. TCRdb called the multiplex PCR reads again in MiXCR, with one record for every CDR3 protein. The sample yields more than 85,000 distinct CDR3 sequences, roughly 85% seen once.

General study points: Only about 7-24% of top clones showed up in all five tumor regions. A significantly higher top-250-clone fraction was found in tumors than in blood (p = 0.039).

The TCR sequence derives from a man aged 35-49 years with primary liver carcinoma and hepatitis B virus infection. Sequenced material: liver tumor tissue from sampling region 3. Stated subset: tumor region T3, left-lateral pole. The chain joins TRBV7-8 to TRBJ1-5, with a tentative D call TRBD1 (6 bases). As DNA, the CDR3 is TGTGCCAGCAGCTCGTCAGGGGCGGCGGGCAATCAGCCCCAACATTTT. Its protein is CASSSSGAAGNQPQHF.